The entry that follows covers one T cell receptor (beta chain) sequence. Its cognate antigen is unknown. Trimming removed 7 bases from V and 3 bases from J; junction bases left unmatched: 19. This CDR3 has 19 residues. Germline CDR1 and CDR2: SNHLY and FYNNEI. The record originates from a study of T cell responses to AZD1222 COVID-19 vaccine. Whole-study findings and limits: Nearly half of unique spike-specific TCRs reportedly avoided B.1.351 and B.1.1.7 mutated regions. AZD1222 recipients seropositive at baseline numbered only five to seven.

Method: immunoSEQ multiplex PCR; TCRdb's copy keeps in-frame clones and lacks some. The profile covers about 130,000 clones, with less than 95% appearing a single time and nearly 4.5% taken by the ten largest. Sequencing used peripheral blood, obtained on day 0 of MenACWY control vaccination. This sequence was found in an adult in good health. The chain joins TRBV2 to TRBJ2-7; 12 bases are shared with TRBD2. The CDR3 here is CASTQIPGLAGISYYEQYF. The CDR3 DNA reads TGTGCCAGCACGCAAATCCCGGGACTAGCGGGTATCTCCTACTACGAGCAGTACTTC.